Shown below are 4 T cell receptor beta chains from a single sample sequenced in a study of blood T cell repertoires in COVID-19. The protocol was immunoSEQ multiplex PCR, while the TCRdb copy is restricted to in-frame clones and leaves out a portion. The sample records about 36,000 clones, about 85% being singletons. The sample taken for sequencing was peripheral blood. The receptors were gathered from a human donor in a cohort sampled during active COVID-19.

The gene calls are TRBV5-4 and TRBJ1-1; 8 positions agree with TRBD1. Germline CDR1 and CDR2: SGHNT and YYREEE (reference sequence). Germline trimming cut 7 bases from V and 3 bases from J; bases unmatched to any gene: 8. CDR3 length equals 14 residues. The CDR3 coding sequence is TGTGCCAGCGCACCAGGGGGCGCGGACACTGAAGCTTTCTTT. This encodes CASAPGGADTEAFF.

This clone qualifies as medium-sized. The V call is TRBV5-1, the J call TRBJ2-5, with a tentative D call TRBD1 (5 bases). The CDR3 consists of 15 residues. V lost 0 bases and J lost 5, with 14 bases in between. Per the germline V gene, CDR1 is SGHRS and CDR2 is YFSETQ. CDR3: CASSLDTGLMETQYF. The CDR3, as DNA: TGCGCCAGCAGCTTGGATACAGGTTTGATGGAGACCCAGTACTTC.

This clone was detected only a few times. V and J are TRBV20-1 and TRBJ2-1, with D possibly TRBD1 on 5 matching bases. There are 11 residues in the CDR3. With 6 bases removed from V and 6 bases from J, the gap between germline ends came to 9 bases. Germline-derived CDR1 and CDR2 are DFQATT and SNEGSKA (reference sequence). CDR3 DNA sequence: TGCAGTGCAGACGACAGCAATGAGCAGTTCTTC. It translates to CSADDSNEQFF.

V is TRBV3-1 (or the pseudogene TRBV3-2) and J is TRBJ2-5; D may be TRBD2 (6 bases). The CDR3 covers 13 residues. CDR1 is LGHDT, CDR2 YNNKEL, per germline (reference sequence). Trimming took 3 bases from V and 7 from J, leaving 12 bases between them. DNA of the CDR3: TGTGCCAGCAGCCAGCGGGGACTTGGGACCCAGTACTTC. Translating it yields CASSQRGLGTQYF.